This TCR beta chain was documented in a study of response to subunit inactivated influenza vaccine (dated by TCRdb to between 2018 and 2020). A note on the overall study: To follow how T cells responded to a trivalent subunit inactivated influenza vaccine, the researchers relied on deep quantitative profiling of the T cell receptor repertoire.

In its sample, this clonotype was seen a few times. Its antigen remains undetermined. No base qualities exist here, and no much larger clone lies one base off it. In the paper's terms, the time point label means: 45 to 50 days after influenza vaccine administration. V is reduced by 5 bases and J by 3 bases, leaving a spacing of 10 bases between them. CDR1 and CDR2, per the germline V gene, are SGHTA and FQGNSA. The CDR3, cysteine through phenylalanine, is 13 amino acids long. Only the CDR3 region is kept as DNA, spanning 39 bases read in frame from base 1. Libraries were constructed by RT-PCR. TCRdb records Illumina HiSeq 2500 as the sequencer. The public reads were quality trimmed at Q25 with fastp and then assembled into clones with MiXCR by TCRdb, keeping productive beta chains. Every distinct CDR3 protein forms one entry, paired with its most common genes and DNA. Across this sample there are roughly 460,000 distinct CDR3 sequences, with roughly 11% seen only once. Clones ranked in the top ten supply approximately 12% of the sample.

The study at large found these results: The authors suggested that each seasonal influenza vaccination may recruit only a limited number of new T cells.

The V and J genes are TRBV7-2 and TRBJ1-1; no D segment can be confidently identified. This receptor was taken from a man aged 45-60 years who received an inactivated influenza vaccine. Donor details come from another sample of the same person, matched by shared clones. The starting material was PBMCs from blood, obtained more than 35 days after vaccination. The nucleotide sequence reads TGTGCCAGCAGCCTCGATATTGACACTGAAGCTTTCTTT. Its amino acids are CASSLDIDTEAFF.